This T cell receptor (beta chain) stems from a study of tumor and adjacent non-tumor tissue in lung cancer. Across the study: Patients comprised about a dozen adenocarcinoma, a couple of squamous cell carcinoma and 1 small cell lung cancer. The patients, roughly 10 men and about five women, were about 31 to 80 with stage I to III disease. Study-level findings and limits: Normal lung showed higher cumulative top 100 clone frequency than tumor.

V lost 7 bases to trimming and J lost 4 bases, with 12 bases between them. CDR1 is SGHAT, CDR2 FQNNGV, per germline. This CDR3 spans 13 amino acids. There are a few counts of this clonotype. What it binds is unknown. A modified ARM-PCR protocol with three rounds of nested PCR amplified TCRbeta. A single record per CDR3 protein comes from TCRdb applying MiXCR to the multiplex PCR reads. The sample has some 200,000 distinct CDR3 sequences, 60% to 75% seen once; the top ten hold about 23%. No cell sorting was done before RNA was extracted from the tissue. The receptor comes from a man in his fifties or sixties with non-small cell lung cancer. The genes are TRBV11-2 and TRBJ2-3, with D possibly called TRBD1 or TRBD2 (5 bases each). The specimen sequenced was lung tumor tissue. CDR3 sequence reads: CASNRGGPDTQYF. The CDR3 coding sequence is TGTGCCAGCAACCGGGGCGGACCAGATACGCAGTATTTT.